A single TCR beta chain is shown here with its context. Its antigen is currently unknown. The data were taken from a study of T cell clonotyping in hematopoietic cell transplantation. Study conclusions and caveats: Pathologically expanded recipient clonotypes increased progressively from day 30 to day 180 as diversity fell. At the given depth, recipient repertoires were over 95% de novo clonotypes.

TCRdb's table, derived via immunoSEQ multiplex PCR, lists solely in-frame clones and lacks some. This table holds about 36,000 clones, roughly 88% found once. The V and J ends lost 5 bases and 6 bases respectively, with 19 bases between them. The V gene's germline CDR1 is SGHDT and CDR2 YYEEEE. The CDR3 spans 15 residues. This TCR came from a woman in her thirties or forties in good health. Some clones in this sample may be carry-over from other donors' samples. This rearrangement joins TRBV5-6 to TRBJ2-3; D assignment may be TRBD1 or TRBD2 (5 bases each). Sequencing input: peripheral blood mononuclear cells. The CDR3 DNA is TGTGCCAGCAGACAGAGATTCGGGACCGTCGATACGCAGTATTTT. This encodes CASRQRFGTVDTQYF.